This TCR beta chain came from a study of blood T cell repertoires in COVID-19. Looking at the study overall: Researchers got acute and convalescent COVID-19 samples from the United States, Italy and Spain.

The table came from immunoSEQ multiplex PCR; TCRdb's copy has only in-frame clones and leaves some out. The table has about 120,000 clones, over 70% seen once. CDR1 LNHDA and CDR2 SQIVND come from the germline V gene (reference sequence). The junction had 6 bases not matched to a gene; V was cut back by 8 bases and J by 0 bases. CDR3 size: 15 residues. Sequencing was done on a sample of peripheral blood. The chain combines TRBV19 with TRBJ1-3, with 8 bases fitting TRBD1. The TCR was taken from a man in his sixties or seventies with acute or convalescent COVID-19. CDR3 DNA: TGTGCCAGTCGGAGGACAGGGAACTCTGGAAACACCATATATTTT. Translation: CASRRTGNSGNTIYF.